Listed below are T cell receptor beta chains from one sample, sequenced in a study of liver allograft versus peripheral blood T cells. One entry per CDR3 protein results from TCRdb running MiXCR on the reads. The sample consists of under 15,000 distinct CDR3 sequences, 28% of them appearing once. The receptor source for this set is a human patient who had a liver transplant. The graft donor may have given rise to some T cells. Each CDR3 is given with its conserved first and last residue. A D gene is named only where the DNA matches it firmly. Expanded clones get a size class; other rows say once, few or many, or leave the size out.

TRBD2	TRBV19	medium-sized	TRBJ2-3	TGTGCCAGTAGTATGGTTAGCGGGGGGGCTTCAGATACGCAGTATTTT	CASSMVSGGASDTQYF
TRBD1	TRBV19	medium-sized	TRBJ1-1	TGTGCCAGTAGCCGGGACAGCCTTGTGGGCACTGAAGCTTTCTTT	CASSRDSLVGTEAFF
-	TRBV5-4	medium-sized	TRBJ2-5	TGTGCCAGCAGCCTTCAAGAGACCCAGTACTTC	CASSLQETQYF
-	TRBV5-1	few	TRBJ1-6	TGCGCCAGCAGAGGGGGGGAATTGGCTAATTCACCCCTCCACTTT	CASRGGELANSPLHF
-	TRBV18	medium-sized	TRBJ2-7	TGTGCCAGCTCACTTCAGGGGACCCTCACCTACGAGCAGTACTTC	CASSLQGTLTYEQYF
TRBD1	TRBV6-5	-	TRBJ1-2	TGTGCCAGCAGTCGGACAGGGGGTCACTATGGCTACACCTTC	CASSRTGGHYGYTF
-	TRBV25-1	few	TRBJ1-5	TGTGCCAGCAGTGATCAACAGGGTGGCAATCAGCCCCAGCATTTT	CASSDQQGGNQPQHF
-	TRBV7-9	few	TRBJ2-5	TGTGCTACGACCCGGGGCGTTGAGACCCAGTACTTC	CATTRGVETQYF
-	TRBV5-6	-	TRBJ1-1	TGTGCCAGCAGCTTGGCAGGCAGGGGCTCTGAAGCTTTCTTT	CASSLAGRGSEAFF
-	TRBV28	-	TRBJ2-7	TGTGCCAGCAGAGACGGACAGCGGCAGTACTTC	CASRDGQRQYF
TRBD2	TRBV2	-	TRBJ2-5	TGTGCCAGCAGGAGGCTGGGGACTAGCGGGATAGGTGAGACCCAGTACTTC	CASRRLGTSGIGETQYF
-	TRBV19	many	TRBJ1-6	TGTGCCAGTAGTACCCTGGACGGATTGAATTCACCCCTCCACTTT	CASSTLDGLNSPLHF
-	TRBV10-3	-	TRBJ2-5	TGTGCCATCAGTGATCCGACGATGGGCGGAGGGACCCAGTACTTC	CAISDPTMGGGTQYF
-	TRBV10-3	medium-sized	TRBJ1-2	TGTGCCATCAGTCCTACTCGGGACAACTATGGCTACACCTTC	CAISPTRDNYGYTF
-	TRBV11-2	-	TRBJ1-4	TGTGCCAGCAGCCTGGAAGGAACACTTAATGAAAAACTGTTTTTT	CASSLEGTLNEKLFF
-	TRBV18	-	TRBJ1-3	TGTGCCAGCTCACCAATCGGCACCTCTGGAAACACCATATATTTT	CASSPIGTSGNTIYF
-	TRBV5-6	-	TRBJ1-5	TGTGCCAGCAGCGTGTTACAGGGAAATCAGCCCCAGCATTTT	CASSVLQGNQPQHF
TRBD2	TRBV6-6	many	TRBJ2-7	TGTGCCAGCAGCCACCGGGGAGGGCTTGGGGAGCAGTACTTC	CASSHRGGLGEQYF
TRBD1	TRBV6-6	few	TRBJ1-5	TGTGCCAGCAGGGGGACAGAGAATCAGCCCCAGCATTTT	CASRGTENQPQHF
-	TRBV12-3/TRBV12-4	-	TRBJ1-5	TGTGCCAGCAGTTTGGCGGGATCCAGCAATCAGCCCCAGCATTTT	CASSLAGSSNQPQHF
-	TRBV13	-	TRBJ1-2	TGTGCCAGCAGCTTACAGGGAGGTGTTTTTGGCTACACCTTC	CASSLQGGVFGYTF
TRBD1	TRBV29-1	-	TRBJ2-7	TGCAGCGTTGCCGACAGGGGCTACGAGCAGTACTTC	CSVADRGYEQYF
-	TRBV27	-	TRBJ1-3	TGTGCCAGCAGCCCGCGGATGGATGGAAACACCATATATTTT	CASSPRMDGNTIYF
-	TRBV30	-	TRBJ1-6	TGTGCCTGGAGTGTACTTTCGGGGGAAGGACCCCTCCACTTT	CAWSVLSGEGPLHF
-	TRBV30	many	TRBJ2-6	TGTGCCTGGAGTGTACCCCACACAGGTGGCTCCTTTGGGGCCAACGTCCTGACTTTC	CAWSVPHTGGSFGANVLTF
-	TRBV6-5	medium-sized	TRBJ1-2	TGTGCCAGCAGTTACCGCGGGGGCGGTAGCCATGGCTACACCTTC	CASSYRGGGSHGYTF
TRBD1	TRBV5-4	few	TRBJ1-6	TGTGCCAGCAGCTTCGACAGGGTGAACGCACCCCTCCACTTT	CASSFDRVNAPLHF
-	TRBV11-2	-	TRBJ2-1	TGTGCCAGCAGCTCTGGACACTACAATGAGCAGTTCTTC	CASSSGHYNEQFF
-	TRBV6-2/TRBV6-3	-	TRBJ1-2	TGTGCCTCGTCCCACGGGGGCGAGGGCTACACCTTC	CASSHGGEGYTF
TRBD2	TRBV6-5	many	TRBJ2-5	TGTGCCAGCAGTTACGCACGGACTAGCGGGGGTGGGACCCAGTACTTC	CASSYARTSGGGTQYF
-	TRBV14	few	TRBJ2-1	TGTGCCAGCAGCCAAGAAACAGTTTACAATGAGCAGTTCTTC	CASSQETVYNEQFF
-	TRBV28	-	TRBJ2-1	TGTGCCAGCAGTTCAGGGCCCTCCTACAATGAGCAGTTCTTC	CASSSGPSYNEQFF
-	TRBV25-1	few	TRBJ1-1	TGTGCCAGCAGTGAATCGGGACGGTACCGTACTGAAGCTTTCTTT	CASSESGRYRTEAFF
-	TRBV12-3/TRBV12-4	-	TRBJ1-1	TGTGCCAGCAGTTTAGGAATTGTAGACACTGAAGCTTTCTTT	CASSLGIVDTEAFF
-	TRBV6-6	-	TRBJ1-1	TGTGCCAGCAGTATGGTACAGGGCACTGAAGCTTTCTTT	CASSMVQGTEAFF
-	TRBV24-1	-	TRBJ1-5	TGTGCCACCAGTGATTCAGCTTTCCAGTATCAGCCCCAGCATTTT	CATSDSAFQYQPQHF
TRBD1	TRBV28	-	TRBJ1-4	TGTGCCAGCAGTTTGGAGGGGGCGCGGGCTAATGAAAAACTGTTTTTT	CASSLEGARANEKLFF
TRBD2	TRBV5-6	few	TRBJ2-2	TGTGCCAGCAGCTTGCAAGCGGGAGGTGGGAGCACCGGGGAGCTGTTTTTT	CASSLQAGGGSTGELFF
-	TRBV14	-	TRBJ2-7	TGTGCCAGCAGCCTAGCGTCATACTCCTACGAGCAGTACTTC	CASSLASYSYEQYF
-	TRBV18	medium-sized	TRBJ1-3	TGTGCCAGCTCACCATCACAGGGATCGGGAAACACCATATATTTT	CASSPSQGSGNTIYF
-	TRBV10-3	medium-sized	TRBJ1-3	TGTGCCATCAGTGACCCCGGAAACACCATATATTTT	CAISDPGNTIYF
-	TRBV10-3	medium-sized	TRBJ2-1	TGTGCCATCAGCCCTGGACAGAGCAATGAGCAGTTCTTC	CAISPGQSNEQFF
-	TRBV6-5	medium-sized	TRBJ1-6	TGTGCCAGCAGTTACTCGAGACCAGAGGGATCACCCCTCCACTTT	CASSYSRPEGSPLHF